This TCR beta chain derives from a study of regulatory T cells in long-lasting Graves disease. This clonotype was counted at least ten times. Its target is unknown. The sample's time point: newly diagnosed GD, antithyroid drugs for less than 3 months. PBMC-extracted RNA yielded the TCR library. The peripheral blood volume drawn was 7.5 to 10 milliliters, and it was collected into EDTA tubes. CDR3-region Arm-PCR and iRepertoire HTBI primers produced the TCR beta libraries. Via MiXCR, TCRdb re-called the multiplex PCR reads, giving one row per CDR3 protein. The sample has 520,000 or so distinct CDR3 sequences, around 11% seen once. Findings of the study overall: There was favoring of TRBV28, TRBJ1-2 and TRBJ2-5 in persistent disease.

V gave up 6 bases and J gave up 2 bases, with 6 bases separating them. There are 12 residues in the CDR3. Germline CDR1 reads SGHVS; CDR2 reads FQNEAQ. Another study also made use of these data, one on T cells in Graves' hyperthyroidism and ophthalmopathy. That report adds: Primed by the HTBI set, a first-round RT-PCR was run on the TCR CDR3.

The rearrangement uses TRBV7-8 and TRBJ2-3, with D uncertain. The clonotype was recovered from a woman in her 30s with Graves disease. The source material was peripheral blood mononuclear cells (PBMCs), sampled at new diagnosis, from a patient treated with antithyroid drugs. CDR3 sequence: CASSYYTDTQYF. The CDR3 DNA sequence: TGTGCCAGCAGTTACTACACAGATACGCAGTATTTT.